This T cell receptor beta chain was observed in a study of CD8+CD57+ T cells in acquired aplastic anemia. To note about this clonotype: Its ends do not fully match the called genes, so a read error is possible.

Before being chosen for sequencing, patients had shown CD8+CD57+ cell expansion by flow cytometry. Every one of the patients had aplastic anemia (severe, acquired). Profiling of TCR beta VDJ combinations and CDR3 sequences used genomic DNA as template. Each CDR3 protein gets one entry after TCRdb re-called the reads with MiXCR. The data contain roughly 170,000 distinct CDR3 sequences, 48% of them singletons. The CDR3 covers 16 residues. CDR1 ENHRY and CDR2 SYGVKD come from the germline V gene. The rearrangement links TRBV10-3 to TRBJ2-3; 10 bases are shared with TRBD2. The sample consisted of sorted CD4+, CD8+, or CD8+CD57+ T cells (not recorded which) from PBMCs. The receptor was derived from a human donor with aplastic anemia. CDR3 sequence reads: CASSDYPSGGHNEQYF. CDR3 nucleotides: TGTGCCAGCAGTGATTATCCTAGCGGGGGCCACAATGAGCAGTATTTT.